A selection of T cell receptor beta chains follows, all from one sample in a study of blood T cell repertoires in COVID-19. TCRdb keeps only in-frame clones here, not all; method: immunoSEQ multiplex PCR. The sample contains some 250,000 clones, about nine tenths of which appear only once. The sample comprised peripheral blood. The receptors derive from a man aged 55 to 70 who had recovered from COVID-19. Both conserved end residues are part of each CDR3. Each record gives: clone size, V gene, J gene, D gene, CDR3 DNA, CDR3 protein. D genes are given only for firm matches. The size entry is marked missing in some rows and otherwise reads once, few, many or a size class.

size: few
V: TRBV29-1
J: TRBJ1-1
D: TRBD1
DNA: TGCAGCGCCCAGACAGGGAGTAACTCTGAAGCTTTCTTT
CDR3: CSAQTGSNSEAFF

size: -
V: TRBV6-2/TRBV6-3
J: TRBJ2-2
D: TRBD2
DNA: TGTGCCAGCAGCCCCGCGCGTGCTAGCGGCCCCGGGGAGCTGTTTTTT
CDR3: CASSPARASGPGELFF

size: -
V: TRBV2
J: TRBJ2-3
D: TRBD2
DNA: TGTGCCAGCAGTGAATCGACTAGCGGGGGGCTGAGCACAGATACGCAGTATTTT
CDR3: CASSESTSGGLSTDTQYF

size: -
V: TRBV9
J: TRBJ2-3
D: -
DNA: TGTGCCAGCAGCGTTGACAGCAGGTCGGCAGATACGCAGTATTTT
CDR3: CASSVDSRSADTQYF

size: -
V: TRBV15
J: TRBJ2-1
D: -
DNA: TGTGCCACCTTGGAGGAGGAGATTGAGCAGTTCTTC
CDR3: CATLEEEIEQFF

size: -
V: TRBV5-4
J: TRBJ2-3
D: TRBD2
DNA: TGTGCCTACATAGGTCTAGCGGGGGGGCTTCGCACAGATACGCAGTATTTT
CDR3: CAYIGLAGGLRTDTQYF

size: -
V: TRBV3-1/TRBV3-2
J: TRBJ2-1
D: -
DNA: TGTGCCAGCAGCCAAGGAATTGGGAGGCAGGGCCGCGATGAGCAGTTCTTC
CDR3: CASSQGIGRQGRDEQFF

size: -
V: TRBV11-2
J: TRBJ2-7
D: TRBD2
DNA: TGTGCCAGCAGCCCGGGACTAGCGGGGTACTACGAGCAGTACTTC
CDR3: CASSPGLAGYYEQYF

size: -
V: TRBV15
J: TRBJ2-7
D: -
DNA: TGTGCCACCAGCAGAGGCGGCGGAAGTCTCTTCCACGAGCAGTACTTC
CDR3: CATSRGGGSLFHEQYF

size: -
V: TRBV4-1
J: TRBJ2-7
D: TRBD2
DNA: TGCGCCAGCAGCCAAGAATTCTTAGCGGGGGGGCGAGACGAGCAGTACTTC
CDR3: CASSQEFLAGGRDEQYF

size: -
V: TRBV5-1
J: TRBJ2-7
D: TRBD1
DNA: TGCGCCAGCACCAGAGATACAGGGGACGAGCAGTACTTC
CDR3: CASTRDTGDEQYF

size: once
V: TRBV24-1
J: TRBJ2-3
D: TRBD1
DNA: TGTGCCACGACAGGGGCTAGCACAGATACGCAGTATTTT
CDR3: CATTGASTDTQYF

size: -
V: TRBV11-3
J: TRBJ2-1
D: -
DNA: TGTGCCAGCAGCCCAGGGTTTCAGCCCTACAATGAGCAGTTCTTC
CDR3: CASSPGFQPYNEQFF

size: -
V: TRBV25-1
J: TRBJ1-4
D: -
DNA: TGTGCCAGCAGCGCCCGGTTAGCTAATGAAAAACTGTTTTTT
CDR3: CASSARLANEKLFF

size: -
V: TRBV7-9
J: TRBJ2-5
D: -
DNA: TGTGCCAGCAGCTTCTTCAGGCCTGGTCAAGAGACCCAGTACTTC
CDR3: CASSFFRPGQETQYF

size: -
V: TRBV6-6
J: TRBJ2-2
D: -
DNA: TGTGCCAGCAAGTTAGTGAACACCGGGGAGCTGTTTTTT
CDR3: CASKLVNTGELFF

size: -
V: TRBV6-5
J: TRBJ1-2
D: TRBD1
DNA: TGTGCCAGCAGGCGACCCGACAGGGGCAATGGCTACACCTTC
CDR3: CASRRPDRGNGYTF

size: -
V: TRBV27
J: TRBJ2-1
D: -
DNA: TGTGCCAGCAGTTTTCGGGGGAATGAGCAGTTCTTC
CDR3: CASSFRGNEQFF

size: -
V: TRBV6-2/TRBV6-3
J: TRBJ2-5
D: TRBD2
DNA: TGTGCCAGCAGTCCGCGACTAGCGGGGGGGCCCCAAGAGACCCAGTACTTC
CDR3: CASSPRLAGGPQETQYF

size: once
V: TRBV6-5
J: TRBJ1-3
D: -
DNA: TGTGCCAGCGGGACTCAGAGAAACACCATATATTTT
CDR3: CASGTQRNTIYF

size: -
V: TRBV19
J: TRBJ2-5
D: TRBD1
DNA: TGTGCCAGTAGTATGGGGACAGCCCCATCGAGGGAGACCCAGTACTTC
CDR3: CASSMGTAPSRETQYF

size: -
V: TRBV19
J: TRBJ1-1
D: -
DNA: TGTGCCAGTACCCACTATCGTGAAGCTTTCTTT
CDR3: CASTHYREAFF

size: -
V: TRBV18
J: TRBJ1-5
D: TRBD1
DNA: TGTGCCAGCTCACCACCGGACAGGGACAATCAGCCCCAGCATTTT
CDR3: CASSPPDRDNQPQHF

size: once
V: TRBV7-9
J: TRBJ2-7
D: TRBD2
DNA: TGTGCCAGCAGGGGTGTTGTTGGGACTACCTACGAGCAGTACTTC
CDR3: CASRGVVGTTYEQYF

size: -
V: TRBV7-8
J: TRBJ2-1
D: TRBD2
DNA: TGTGCCAGCAGCTTAGCGCACCTTTTAGCGGGGGCTTACAATGAGCAGTTCTTC
CDR3: CASSLAHLLAGAYNEQFF

size: -
V: TRBV4-1
J: TRBJ2-5
D: TRBD2
DNA: TGCGCCAGCAGCCCTATAGCGGGGGGGCAAGAGACCCAGTACTTC
CDR3: CASSPIAGGQETQYF